Listed here are 5 T cell receptor beta chains from one sample, sequenced in a study of T cells in Graves' hyperthyroidism and ophthalmopathy. Amplification targeted TCR beta CDR3 regions from RNA transcripts. When the TCR CDR3 underwent first-round RT-PCR, the HTBI primer set was used. TCRdb used MiXCR to reprocess the multiplex PCR reads, holding one entry per CDR3 protein. The sample comprises about 590,000 distinct CDR3 sequences, about 15% of which are singletons, and about 7% rests with the top ten. The sequenced sample consisted of blood. The receptor set was obtained from a woman between 25 and 40 years old with Graves' hyperthyroidism.

This clonotype was picked up many times. V is TRBV20-1 and J is TRBJ2-3; D remains ambiguous. The V gene's germline CDR1 is DFQATT and CDR2 SNEGSKA (reference sequence). The CDR3 has 11 amino acids. V lost 3 bases to trimming and J lost 6 bases, with 7 bases between them. For the CDR3, the DNA is TGCAGTGCTAGTGGTTCCGATACGCAGTATTTT. Its protein product is CSASGSDTQYF.

This clonotype occurred many times. This chain joins TRBV10-2 and TRBJ2-7; D might be TRBD1 or TRBD2, each matching 5 bases. V was clipped by 7 bases and J by 7 bases, with 17 bases between them. The CDR3 has 13 amino acids. Germline values: CDR1 WSHSY, CDR2 SAAADI. Here the CDR3 DNA reads TGCGCCAGCACCGATAGGGGCTCGGGGGAGCAGTACTTC. Amino acids: CASTDRGSGEQYF.

This clonotype was seen only once. V gene TRBV4-1 combines with J gene TRBJ2-7; no clear D gene. This CDR3 contains 15 residues. V lost 0 bases, J lost 2 bases, and 11 bases lay in between. Germline V lookup: CDR1 MGHRA, CDR2 YSYEKL. CDR3 DNA: TGCGCCAGCAGCCAAGAAGGTGGCGTTACCTACGAGCAGTACTTC. It codes for CASSQEGGVTYEQYF.

This clonotype came up many times. The chain joins TRBV30 to TRBJ2-7; D not resolved. Germline CDR1 and CDR2: GTSNPN and SVGIG (reference sequence). This CDR3 is built from 13 residues. The V end was cut by 3 bases, the J end by 0 bases, with 9 bases between. CDR3 loop: CAWSRPYSYEQYF. For the CDR3, the DNA is TGTGCCTGGAGCAGGCCGTACTCCTACGAGCAGTACTTC.

Only a few counts were recorded for this clonotype. CDR3 DNA: TGTGCCATGAGGACAGCATCCTACGAGCAGTACTTC. This encodes CAMRTASYEQYF. The chain joins TRBV10-3 to TRBJ2-7; weak D call: TRBD1 (6 bases). CDR1 ENHRY and CDR2 SYGVKD come from the germline V gene. This CDR3 region has 12 residues. Trimming left V 9 bases short and J 1 base short, with 10 bases between.